Given below is one T cell receptor beta chain in context. This record comes from a study of blood T cell repertoires in COVID-19. The wider study: In each case, the material was cDNA or gDNA derived from T cells, B-cell-depleted T cells, or PBMCs.

The V end lost 8 bases, the J end lost 4 bases, and 14 bases lay between the germline ends. Germline assignment: CDR1 MDHEN and CDR2 SYDVKM. The CDR3 contains 13 residues. Original handling: Amplification of reference gene primers was used by the study to estimate nucleated cell counts. Libraries were prepared by immunoSEQ multiplex PCR; TCRdb keeps only in-frame clonotypes and omits some of them. V and J calls and clone size come straight from that table; D and trimming were deduced from the DNA. The sample lists fewer than 400,000 clones; 85% to 90% were seen once. J is TRBJ1-2 and V is TRBV28; the D is unclear. The sequence came from a woman aged 25 to 39 with COVID-19, enrolled during active disease. The sequencing sample was made of peripheral blood. The CDR3, as DNA: TGTGCCAGCGAAAACCCCGGAGGCTATGGCTACACCTTC. Translated, it gives CASENPGGYGYTF.